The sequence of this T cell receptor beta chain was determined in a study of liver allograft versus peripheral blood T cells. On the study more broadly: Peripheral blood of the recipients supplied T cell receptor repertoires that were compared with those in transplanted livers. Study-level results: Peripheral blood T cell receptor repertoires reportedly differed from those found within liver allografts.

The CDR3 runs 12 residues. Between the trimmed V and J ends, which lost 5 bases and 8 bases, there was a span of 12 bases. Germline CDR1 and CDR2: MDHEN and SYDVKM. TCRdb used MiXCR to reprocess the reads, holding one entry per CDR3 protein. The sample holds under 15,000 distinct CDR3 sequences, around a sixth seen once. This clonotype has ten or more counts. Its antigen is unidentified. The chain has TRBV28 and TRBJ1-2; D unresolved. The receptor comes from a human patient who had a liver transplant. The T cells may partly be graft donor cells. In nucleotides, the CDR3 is TGTGCCAGCAGTCCCGGGCCGGTGGGCTACACCTTC. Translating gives CASSPGPVGYTF.